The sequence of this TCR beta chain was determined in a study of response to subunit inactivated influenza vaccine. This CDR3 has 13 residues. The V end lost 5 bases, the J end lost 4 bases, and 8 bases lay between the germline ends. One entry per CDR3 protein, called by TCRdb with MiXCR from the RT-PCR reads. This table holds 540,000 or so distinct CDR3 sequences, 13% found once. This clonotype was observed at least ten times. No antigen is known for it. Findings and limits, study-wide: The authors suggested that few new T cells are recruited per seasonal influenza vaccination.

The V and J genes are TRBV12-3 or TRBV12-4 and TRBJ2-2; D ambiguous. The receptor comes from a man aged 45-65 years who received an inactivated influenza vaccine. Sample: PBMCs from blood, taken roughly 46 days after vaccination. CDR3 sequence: CASSPLGTGELFF. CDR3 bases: TGTGCCAGCAGTCCCCTAGGCACCGGGGAGCTGTTTTTT.